The 20 T cell receptor beta chains given below trace back to one sample, sequenced in a study of T cell repertoires in cytomegalovirus infection. From the reads, TCRdb called clonotypes with MiXCR, one entry per CDR3 protein. The sample includes approximately 1,000,000 distinct CDR3 sequences, approximately 31% of them seen just once. Their target antigens are unknown. The material sequenced was cultured CD8+ T cells from PBMCs, taken from culture after CMV antigen stimulation. These receptors all stem from a human donor in good health (CMV status not recorded). Some clones in this sample may be carry-over from other donors' samples.

The chain links TRBV5-4 to TRBJ2-5; a possible D gene is TRBD2 (6 bases). In germline, CDR1 is SGHNT, CDR2 YYREEE (reference sequence). Trimming shortened V by 2 bases and J by 4 bases, and 12 bases separated the two germline ends. The CDR3 covers 14 residues. This CDR3 is CASSFGEEIETQYF. CDR3 DNA: TGTGCCAGCAGCTTTGGGGAGGAGATAGAGACCCAGTACTTC.

The chain is built from TRBV6-2 or TRBV6-3 and TRBJ2-1, with no clear D. V shed 2 bases and J shed 12 bases, with 8 bases lying between them. This CDR3 spans 11 amino acids. Germline V gene sequence: CDR1 MNHEY, CDR2 SVGEGT. The CDR3, as DNA: TGTGCCAGCAGTTACGGGGTGAGGCAGTTCTTC. Its translation: CASSYGVRQFF.

This clonotype was picked up many times. This chain uses TRBV7-8 with TRBJ1-1; D is undetermined. The CDR3 length is 14 residues. Per the germline V gene, CDR1 is SGHVS and CDR2 is FQNEAQ. V lost 5 bases and J 5 bases, leaving 15 bases between the germline ends. CDR3 DNA: TGTGCCAGCAGCCCCTTCAAGGTGGAAACTGAAGCTTTCTTT. Protein product: CASSPFKVETEAFF.

The genes are TRBV4-1 and TRBJ1-3, with D possibly matching TRBD1 (6 bases). The CDR3 runs to 14 residues. Germline lookup yields CDR1 MGHRA and CDR2 YSYEKL. The V end was cut by 1 base, the J end by 4 bases, with 8 bases between. CDR3 loop: CASSQAGQGNTIYF. CDR3 nucleotides: TGCGCCAGCAGCCAAGCCGGACAGGGAAACACCATATATTTT.

In this sample, this clonotype turned up a few times. The chain employs TRBV19 and TRBJ1-1; D not certain. The V and J ends lost 7 bases and 5 bases respectively, with 14 bases between them. Looked up from germline, CDR1 is LNHDA and CDR2 is SQIVND (reference sequence). The CDR3 is 13 residues long. The CDR3 DNA is TGTGCCAGTACCCAGGTTGGATGGACTGAAGCTTTCTTT. Translated: CASTQVGWTEAFF.

In regard to this clonotype: At one end the junction does not follow the germline gene, possibly because of a read error. The J gene is TRBJ2-2, the V gene TRBV7-8; 12 bases fit TRBD2. CDR1 is SGHVS, CDR2 FQNEAQ, per germline. The CDR3 loop spans 16 amino acids. The CDR3 reads CASSSLAGGNTGELYF. CDR3 nucleotides: TGTGCCAGCAGCTCGCTAGCGGGGGGGAACACCGGGGAGCTGTATTTT.

The genes are TRBV12-5 and TRBJ2-7, with D possibly being TRBD1 (6 bases). CDR3 length: 14 amino acids. V was shortened by 6 bases and J by 5 bases, with 17 bases between the two germline ends. Germline-derived CDR1 and CDR2 are LGHNT and FRNRAP. The CDR3 loop reads CASGSGARFNEQYV. As DNA, the CDR3 is TGTGCTAGTGGCTCAGGGGCAAGATTCAACGAGCAGTACGTC.

This clonotype was recorded a few times. The DNA of the CDR3 is TGTGCCAGCAGCCCCTACTTGGGAGCAGATACGCAGTATTTT. Its translation is CASSPYLGADTQYF. The chain couples TRBV6-1 to TRBJ2-3; possible D gene TRBD2, 5 bases. The CDR3 runs 14 residues. V shed 6 bases and J shed 4 bases, with 14 bases lying between them. Germline CDR1 and CDR2: MNHNS and SASEGT.

This clonotype was detected only a few times. The genes are TRBV6-5 and TRBJ2-2, with TRBD2 matching 11 bases. Germline CDR1 MNHEY, CDR2 SVGAGI. The V gene end was trimmed by 0 bases and the J gene end by 4 bases; junction bases not matched to a gene: 4. The CDR3 consists of 17 residues. CDR3 in DNA: TGTGCCAGCAGTTACTCCGGGGGGACTAGCGGCACCGGGGAGCTGTTTTTT. This translates into CASSYSGGTSGTGELFF.

This clonotype turned up a few times. V gene TRBV9 combines with J gene TRBJ2-3; possibly TRBD2 for D (5 bases). This CDR3 is built from 16 residues. V was pared by 8 bases and J by 2 bases, with 21 bases between. The germline V gene encodes CDR1 SGDLS and CDR2 YYNGEE. This CDR3 is CASSSHTAGDTDTQYF. The CDR3 bases are TGTGCCAGTAGCTCCCATACGGCCGGGGACACAGATACGCAGTATTTT.

V gene TRBV7-9 combines with J gene TRBJ1-2; D perhaps matches TRBD1 (6 bases). V lost 6 bases to trimming and J lost 4 bases, with 12 bases between them. CDR1 is SEHNR and CDR2 is FQNEAQ in the germline V gene (reference sequence). The CDR3 is made up of 13 amino acids. The CDR3 bases are TGTGCCAGCAGTGCCCGGGGGGCCTATGGCTACACCTTC. It codes for CASSARGAYGYTF.

This clonotype was detected only a few times. This sequence joins TRBV19 and TRBJ2-4, with D hard to call. V was shortened by 5 bases and J by 0 bases, with 5 bases between the two germline ends. Germline V CDR1 and CDR2: LNHDA, SQIVND (reference sequence). The CDR3 is 13 amino acids. The CDR3 sequence: CASSFLAKNIQYF. CDR3 bases: TGTGCCAGTAGTTTTCTAGCCAAAAACATTCAGTACTTC.

V and J are TRBV6-5 and TRBJ2-3; D is perhaps TRBD1 or TRBD2 (6 bases each). Trimming removed 4 bases from V and 2 bases from J, with 19 bases in between. From germline, CDR1 is MNHEY and CDR2 SVGAGI. The CDR3 covers 17 residues. The CDR3: CASSSHMKGGSTDTQYF. The DNA of the CDR3 is TGTGCCAGCAGTTCCCATATGAAGGGGGGATCCACAGATACGCAGTATTTT.

V and J are TRBV27 and TRBJ1-1; TRBD1 matches at 10 bases. The CDR3 consists of 18 residues. Germline CDR1 and CDR2: MNHEY and SMNVEV (reference sequence). Germline trimming cut 5 bases from V and 3 bases from J; bases unmatched to any gene: 15. The DNA of the CDR3 is TGTGCCAGCAGTCCCCTCCCCGGGACAGGGGAGGGGGACACTGAAGCTTTCTTT. This translates into CASSPLPGTGEGDTEAFF.

For this clonotype: A read error may be the cause here, since a much bigger clone is one base away. The chain employs TRBV27 and TRBJ2-1; 7 bases line up with TRBD1. There are 14 residues in the CDR3. The V gene's germline CDR1 is MNHEY and CDR2 SMNVEV (reference sequence). Here the CDR3 reads CVSSTGTAYNEQFF. DNA for the CDR3: TGTGTCAGCAGTACCGGGACAGCCTACAATGAGCAGTTCTTC.

This chain uses TRBV4-1 with TRBJ2-5; 8 bases line up with TRBD1. V lost 1 base to trimming and J lost 5 bases; unmatched junction nucleotides: 9. CDR3 length: 16 residues. From germline, CDR1 is MGHRA and CDR2 YSYEKL. The CDR3 sequence: CASSQGGRDRGETQYF. The CDR3 DNA follows: TGCGCCAGCAGCCAAGGGGGAAGAGACAGGGGTGAGACCCAGTACTTC.

This chain links TRBV6-5 with TRBJ1-4; weak D call: TRBD1 (6 bases). The V gene lost 0 bases and the J gene lost 0 bases, with 20 bases spanning the gap. This CDR3 is built from 20 residues. Germline V gives CDR1 MNHEY, CDR2 SVGAGI. The CDR3 nucleotides read TGTGCCAGCAGTTACTCGAAGCAGGGGAGGACCTCAACAACTAATGAAAAACTGTTTTTT. It codes for CASSYSKQGRTSTTNEKLFF.

This clonotype appeared many times. The genes are TRBV7-8 and TRBJ2-3; D may be TRBD2 (6 bases). This CDR3 region has 15 residues. Germline CDR1 SGHVS, CDR2 FQNEAQ. Trimming stripped 5 bases from V and 4 bases from J, with 16 bases between. The CDR3 reads CASSLRRLDSDTQYF. In DNA, the CDR3 is TGTGCCAGCAGCCTTAGACGACTAGACTCAGATACGCAGTATTTT.

This clonotype has ten or more counts. J is TRBJ2-1 and V is TRBV7-6; D is ambiguous. Germline CDR1 and CDR2: SGHVS and FNYEAQ. The CDR3 loop spans 14 amino acids. Deletions cut 5 bases from V and 8 bases from J, with 16 bases between. CDR3 bases: TGTGCCAGCAGCCTTTGGGCGGCTGGCTATGAGCAGTTCTTC. Its translation is CASSLWAAGYEQFF.

This clonotype appeared many times. The chain is built from TRBV7-9 and TRBJ2-7; D possibly corresponds to TRBD1 (6 bases). The CDR3 spans 14 residues. CDR1 SEHNR and CDR2 FQNEAQ come from the germline V gene (reference sequence). V was shortened by 5 bases and J by 2 bases, with 13 bases between the two germline ends. CDR3 residues: CASSPPGQAYEQYV. CDR3 nucleotide sequence: TGTGCCAGCAGCCCTCCGGGACAAGCCTACGAGCAGTACGTC.